Shown below are 21 T cell receptor beta chains from a single sample sequenced in a study of T-cell reconstitution after alpha-beta-depleted transplantation in children. Unique molecular identifiers were built into the TCRbeta library. TCRdb fed the PCR reads into MiXCR, producing one record per CDR3 protein. The sample has about 72,000 distinct CDR3 sequences, about 7% seen once. The sequences come from PBMCs from the stem cell graft donor, collected from the stem cell graft. These receptors were taken from a human donor who donated a stem cell graft to a child with acute lymphoblastic leukemia.

This clonotype has more than one count but fewer than ten. This sequence joins TRBV19 and TRBJ1-5, with 9 bases that match TRBD1. CDR1 LNHDA and CDR2 SQIVND come from the germline V gene (reference sequence). This CDR3 region has 15 residues. Trimming removed 4 bases from V and 6 bases from J; junction bases left unmatched: 7. CDR3 sequence: CASSNSGTGFQPQHF. The CDR3 bases are TGTGCCAGTAGTAACTCCGGGACAGGGTTTCAGCCCCAGCATTTT.

Ten or more counts support this clonotype. The chain joins TRBV28 to TRBJ2-1, with D possibly being TRBD1 or TRBD2 (5 bases each). The CDR3 extends over 13 amino acids. Germline loops: CDR1 MDHEN, CDR2 SYDVKM. V dropped 2 bases and J dropped 7 bases, with 9 bases sitting between them. The CDR3 region is CASSLARENEQFF. The DNA for the CDR3 is TGTGCCAGCAGTTTAGCCAGGGAGAATGAGCAGTTCTTC.

This clonotype was seen at least ten times. The rearrangement uses TRBV27 and TRBJ2-7, with D perhaps TRBD1 (5 bases). The CDR3 is 15 residues long. CDR1 MNHEY and CDR2 SMNVEV come from the germline V gene (reference sequence). With 6 bases removed from V and 2 bases from J, the gap between germline ends came to 17 bases. The CDR3 DNA is TGTGCCAGCAGCTCAGGCCAGGGTAAGGCCTACGAGCAGTACTTC. Translation gives CASSSGQGKAYEQYF.

This clonotype turned up a few times. With a much larger clone just one base away, this may be a read error. The chain combines TRBV20-1 with TRBJ2-2, with TRBD2 matching over 8 bases. Germline-derived CDR1 and CDR2 are DFQATT and SNEGSKA (reference sequence). The CDR3 sequence is 15 residues long. The CDR3 spells CCARAGAANTGELFF. The CDR3 bases are TGCTGTGCTAGAGCGGGGGCAGCGAACACCGGGGAGCTGTTTTTT.

This clonotype was counted between two and nine times. The gene calls are TRBV6-5 and TRBJ1-5, with D possibly being TRBD1 (6 bases). Between the trimmed V and J ends, which lost 0 bases and 0 bases, there was a span of 15 bases. This CDR3 contains 18 residues. Germline V lookup: CDR1 MNHEY, CDR2 SVGAGI. The CDR3 reads CASSYSVPGQSSNQPQHF. DNA for the CDR3: TGTGCCAGCAGTTACTCAGTCCCCGGACAGAGTAGCAATCAGCCCCAGCATTTT.

The rearrangement links TRBV3-1 to TRBJ1-2; 7 bases are a match to TRBD1. The junction had 23 bases not matched to a gene; V was cut back by 10 bases and J by 6 bases. Germline CDR1 and CDR2: LGHDT and YNNKEL (reference sequence). The length of the CDR3 is 17 residues. This CDR3 is CATCQRDRSVGTDGYTF. The DNA of the CDR3 is TGTGCCACCTGCCAACGGGACAGAAGCGTGGGGACCGATGGCTACACCTTC.

This clonotype was observed many times. The rearrangement uses TRBV27 and TRBJ2-7; the D gene is possibly TRBD1 (5 bases). The germline CDR1 and CDR2 sequences are MNHEY and SMNVEV (reference sequence). The CDR3 is 13 residues long. Trimming shortened V by 6 bases and J by 4 bases, and 13 bases separated the two germline ends. The CDR3: CASRGDSAYEQYF. The CDR3 DNA follows: TGTGCCAGCAGAGGAGACAGCGCGTACGAGCAGTACTTC.

This clonotype has ten or more counts. V gene TRBV20-1 combines with J gene TRBJ1-6, with TRBD1 identical over 7 bases. The CDR3 length is 14 residues. Unmatched junction bases numbered 6, after V lost 3 bases and J lost 7 bases. Per germline, CDR1 DFQATT and CDR2 SNEGSKA (reference sequence). The CDR3 loop reads CSASLDRLNSPLHF. CDR3 DNA: TGCAGTGCTAGTCTGGACAGGCTAAATTCACCCCTCCACTTT.

About this clonotype itself: The junction and the germline gene differ at one end; a read error may be behind it. V is TRBV7-9 and J is TRBJ2-1; 7 bases are shared with TRBD2. This CDR3 comprises 14 residues. The V gene's germline CDR1 is SEHNR and CDR2 FQNEAQ (reference sequence). The CDR3 DNA reads TGTGCCATCAGCTTAGCGGGCTCCTACAATGAGCAGTTCTTC. Translation gives CAISLAGSYNEQFF.

As regards this clonotype: One end of the junction is discordant with germline, which a read error may explain. The rearrangement joins TRBV6-2 or TRBV6-3 to TRBJ2-1; D may be TRBD2 (5 bases). Germline V lookup: CDR1 MNHEY, CDR2 SVGEGT. There are 17 residues in the CDR3. The DNA for the CDR3 is TGTTCCAGCGGCTATACCCGGACCGTCGATTCCTACAATGAGCAGTTCTTC. Its protein is CSSGYTRTVDSYNEQFF.

In this sample, this clonotype turned up a few times. The rearrangement links TRBV5-6 to TRBJ2-5; 11 bases agree with TRBD2. Unmatched junction bases numbered 12, after V lost 1 base and J lost 1 base. This CDR3 has 19 amino acids. Germline values: CDR1 SGHDT, CDR2 YYEEEE. The CDR3 region is CASSLSLAGARKSQETQYF. The DNA of the CDR3 is TGTGCCAGCAGCTTGTCACTAGCGGGAGCAAGGAAAAGCCAAGAGACCCAGTACTTC.

This clonotype was detected ten times or more. The chain joins TRBV7-2 to TRBJ1-1; no definite D call. Germline CDR1 and CDR2: SGHTA and FQGNSA. CDR3 length: 16 amino acids. V was shortened by 0 bases and J by 3 bases, with 14 bases between the two germline ends. This CDR3 reads CASSLAIGLAHTEAFF. CDR3 nucleotides: TGTGCCAGCAGCTTAGCGATAGGACTGGCTCACACTGAAGCTTTCTTT.

This clonotype was seen repeatedly, ten times or more. The chain has TRBV4-3 and TRBJ2-1, with TRBD1 identical over 8 bases. Trimming took 4 bases from V and 6 from J; bases not matched to a gene: 8. Germline CDR1 is LGHNA and CDR2 is YSLEER. The CDR3 contains 15 residues. For the CDR3, the DNA is TGCGCCAGCAGCCCGAGGACAGGGTTGGTCAATGAGCAGTTCTTC. This codes for CASSPRTGLVNEQFF.

The table lists this clonotype with many counts. Its ends do not fully match the called genes, so a read error is possible. The chain couples TRBV29-1 to TRBJ1-5; 7 bases line up with TRBD1. Germline values: CDR1 SQVTM, CDR2 ANQGSEA. This CDR3 is built from 14 residues. The DNA of the CDR3 is TGCAGCGTTGCTCTAAGGACAGGAGATCATCCCCAGCATTTT. Translating gives CSVALRTGDHPQHF.

This clonotype was seen ten or more times. The rearrangement links TRBV5-5 to TRBJ1-5; D ambiguous. This CDR3 region has 14 residues. Germline lookup yields CDR1 SGHKS and CDR2 YYEKEE (reference sequence). V lost 0 bases and J lost 7, with 11 bases in between. CDR3 in DNA: TGTGCCAGCAGCTTGGATGTAGGGAACCAGCCCCAGCATTTT. Translation gives CASSLDVGNQPQHF. The whole variable domain, remainder taken from reference TRBV5-5 and TRBJ1-5, is DAGVTQSPTHLIKTRGQQVTLRCSPISGHKSVSWYQQVLGQGPQFIFQYYEKEERGRGNFPDRFSARQFPNYSSELNVNALLLGDSALYLCASSLDVGNQPQHFGDGTRLSIL.

This clonotype was counted many times. The chain links TRBV14 to TRBJ1-4; D uncertain. Trimming took 5 bases from V and 1 from J, leaving 14 bases between them. The CDR3 is made up of 16 amino acids. From germline, CDR1 is SGHDN and CDR2 FVKESK. The CDR3 DNA reads as TGTGCCAGCAGCAGACGACTCGGGGAAACTAATGAAAAACTGTTTTTT. The encoded protein is CASSRRLGETNEKLFF. Complete variable domain (other parts from reference TRBV14 and TRBJ1-4): EAGVTQFPSHSVIEKGQTVTLRCDPISGHDNLYWYRRVMGKEIKFLLHFVKESKQDESGMPNNRFLAERTGGTYSTLKVQPAELEDSGVYFCASSRRLGETNEKLFFGSGTQLSVL.

This clonotype was seen at least ten times. V and J are TRBV7-2 and TRBJ2-3; 10 nucleotides agree with TRBD2. Losses at the gene ends were 5 bases for V and 3 bases for J; bases not matched to a gene: 8. Germline assignment: CDR1 SGHTA and CDR2 FQGNSA. This CDR3 contains 16 residues. CDR3 bases: TGTGCCAGCAGCACCGCTAGAGCGGGAGGGACAGATACGCAGTATTTT. This gives the protein CASSTARAGGTDTQYF. The complete variable domain, with remaining parts taken from reference TRBV7-2 and TRBJ2-3, reads GAGVSQSPSNKVTEKGKDVELRCDPISGHTALYWYRQSLGQGLEFLIYFQGNSAPDKSGLPSDRFSAERTGGSVSTLTIQRTQQEDSAVYLCASSTARAGGTDTQYFGPGTRLTVL.

This clonotype was detected ten times or more. The chain has TRBV20-1 and TRBJ1-2; D gene uncertain. The V gene lost 0 bases and the J gene lost 8 bases, with 13 bases spanning the gap. Germline V gene lookup returns CDR1 DFQATT and CDR2 SNEGSKA (reference sequence). This CDR3 contains 13 residues. In DNA, the CDR3 is TGCAGTGCTAGAGAAGCGGCCTCCGGCGGCTACACCTTC. Residues: CSAREAASGGYTF.

This clonotype was counted at least ten times. The rearrangement joins TRBV6-4 to TRBJ1-5; a possible D gene is TRBD1 (5 bases). This CDR3 has 14 residues. In germline, CDR1 is MRHNA, CDR2 SNTAGT. V shed 0 bases and J shed 2 bases, with 5 bases lying between them. The CDR3 is CASSDSGGNQPQHF. CDR3 sequence (DNA): TGTGCCAGCAGTGACTCAGGGGGCAATCAGCCCCAGCATTTT.

This clonotype was detected a few times. V gene TRBV28 combines with J gene TRBJ1-5, with 8 bases fitting TRBD1. Losses at the gene ends were 7 bases for V and 1 base for J; bases not matched to a gene: 3. There are 14 residues in the CDR3. Per germline, CDR1 MDHEN and CDR2 SYDVKM. CDR3 nucleotide sequence: TGTGCCAGCAAGGACAGGGCGAGCAATCAGCCCCAGCATTTT. Translated: CASKDRASNQPQHF.

This clonotype showed up many times. CDR3 coding DNA: TGTGCCAGCAGCGCCGGGACGGCGACCTACGAGCAGTACTTC. Its protein product is CASSAGTATYEQYF. The chain combines TRBV12-3 or TRBV12-4 with TRBJ2-7, with D perhaps TRBD1 or TRBD2 (5 bases each). Trimming took 6 bases from V and 2 from J, leaving 14 bases between them. This CDR3 has 14 residues.